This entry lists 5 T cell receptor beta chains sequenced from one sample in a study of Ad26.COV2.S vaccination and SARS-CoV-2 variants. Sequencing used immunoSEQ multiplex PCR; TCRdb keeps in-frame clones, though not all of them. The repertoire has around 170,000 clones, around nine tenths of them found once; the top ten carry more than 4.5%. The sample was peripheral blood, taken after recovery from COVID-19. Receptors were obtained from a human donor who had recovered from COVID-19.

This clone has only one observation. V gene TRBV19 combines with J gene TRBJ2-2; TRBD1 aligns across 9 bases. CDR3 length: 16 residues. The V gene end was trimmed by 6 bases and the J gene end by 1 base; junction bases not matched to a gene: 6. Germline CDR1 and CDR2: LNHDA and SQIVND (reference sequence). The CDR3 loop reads CASRPPGQGNTGELFF. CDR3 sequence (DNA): TGTGCCAGTAGGCCTCCGGGACAGGGGAACACCGGGGAGCTGTTTTTT.

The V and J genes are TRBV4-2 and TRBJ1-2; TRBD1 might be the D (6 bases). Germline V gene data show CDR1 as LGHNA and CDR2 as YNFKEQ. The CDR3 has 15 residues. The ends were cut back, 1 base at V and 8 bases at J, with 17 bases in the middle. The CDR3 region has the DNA TGTGCCAGCAGCCAAGTTCAGGGCTCGGGGGGCGGCTACACCTTC. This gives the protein CASSQVQGSGGGYTF.

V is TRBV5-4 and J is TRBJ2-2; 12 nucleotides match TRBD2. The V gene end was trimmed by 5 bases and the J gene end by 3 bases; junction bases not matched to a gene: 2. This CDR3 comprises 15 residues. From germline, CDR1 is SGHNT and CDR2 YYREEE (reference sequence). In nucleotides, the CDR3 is TGTGCCAGCAGTTGGACTAGCGGGGACACCGGGGAGCTGTTTTTT. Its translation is CASSWTSGDTGELFF.

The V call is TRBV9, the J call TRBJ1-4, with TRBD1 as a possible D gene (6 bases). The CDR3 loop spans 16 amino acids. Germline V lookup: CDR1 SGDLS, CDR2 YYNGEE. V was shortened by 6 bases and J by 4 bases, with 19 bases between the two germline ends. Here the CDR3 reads CASNPGGSQFNEKLFF. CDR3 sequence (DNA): TGTGCCAGCAACCCCGGGGGCAGCCAATTTAATGAAAAACTGTTTTTT.

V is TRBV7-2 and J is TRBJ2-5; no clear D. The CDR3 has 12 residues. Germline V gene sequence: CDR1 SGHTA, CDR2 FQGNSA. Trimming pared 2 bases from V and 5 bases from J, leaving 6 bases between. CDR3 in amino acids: CASSLFEETQYF. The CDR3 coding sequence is TGTGCCAGCAGCTTATTCGAGGAGACCCAGTACTTC.